This TCR beta chain was recovered during a study of cytomegalovirus exposure and HLA in healthy donors. Across the study: An early release of data contained approximately 80 million unique TCRs, which came from HLA-typed donors. Whole-study findings and limits: Altogether, about 160 TCR beta chains were recorded as cytomegalovirus-associated. Reported performance of the classifier showed diagnosis of cytomegalovirus status with high specificity and sensitivity. Analysis performed later showed TCR beta chains linked to HLA being more clonally expanded than equally common others.

Primers for the PCR totalled 60 Vbeta and 13 Jbeta. Data came from immunoSEQ multiplex PCR; TCRdb stores just in-frame clones and leaves some out. The table lists approximately 140,000 clones, roughly 80% of them singletons, with roughly 1.2% in the top ten. V gave up 6 bases and J gave up 7 bases; unmatched junction bases: 6. The CDR3 consists of 13 residues. CDR1 is SNHLY and CDR2 is FYNNEI in the germline V gene. For this clone: No antigen is known for it.

The specimen was PBMCs. V usage is TRBV2 and J usage is TRBJ1-1; 9 nucleotides agree with TRBD1. The TCR sequence derives from a boy younger than 18 in good health and CMV-seronegative. The CDR3 nucleotides are TGTGCCAGCAGACTCACAGGGGGCCGTGAAGCTTTCTTT. It encodes CASRLTGGREAFF.